The sequence of this T cell receptor (beta chain) was determined in a study of CD8 T cells in Susac syndrome. When the RNA was reverse transcribed, random hexamers were used with an input of about 0.45 to 1 ug. Amplification of TCR beta CDR3 was carried out by immunoSEQ multiplex PCR, which covered 54 Vbeta and 13 Jbeta segments. MiXCR was run by TCRdb on the immunoSEQ multiplex PCR reads, yielding one entry per CDR3 protein. The sample yields around 120,000 distinct CDR3 sequences, roughly 94% seen once. This clonotype was sampled from a human donor with multiple sclerosis. The specimen was CD4+ T cells from PBMCs.

The CDR3 protein is CAISELGPSTDTQYF. DNA for the CDR3: TGTGCCATCAGTGAGCTAGGGCCTAGCACAGATACGCAGTATTTT. This chain uses TRBV10-3 with TRBJ2-3, with D uncertain. Deletions cut 2 bases from V and 0 bases from J, with 9 bases between. The CDR3 spans 15 residues. Per germline, CDR1 ENHRY and CDR2 SYGVKD.